These 10 T cell receptor beta chains were all obtained from the same sample, sequenced in a study of post-analysis software for immune sequencing data. The library was made from cDNA and included unique molecular identifiers. TCRdb re-analysed the PCR reads in MiXCR, keeping a single row per CDR3 protein. The sample holds some 190,000 distinct CDR3 sequences, approximately 30% seen once. The study, taken as a whole, reports: TRBV5-6, TRBV5-1 and TRBV20-1 were among several TRBV segments more frequent in patients than controls.

Their cognate antigens are unknown. Source material: blood. The receptors were gathered from a girl aged 2-17 years with multiple sclerosis.

At least ten counts were recorded for this clonotype. The chain uses TRBV5-4 and TRBJ2-1; TRBD2 might be the D (5 bases). Germline lookup yields CDR1 SGHNT and CDR2 YYREEE (reference sequence). CDR3 length: 17 amino acids. Trimming took 2 bases from V and 0 from J, leaving 15 bases between them. This CDR3 reads CASSFGGPTSSYNEQFF. CDR3 sequence (DNA): TGTGCCAGCAGCTTTGGCGGGCCCACGAGCTCCTACAATGAGCAGTTCTTC.

This clonotype was observed many times. The chain uses TRBV10-3 and TRBJ1-2; TRBD1 agrees at 7 bases. J gave up 4 bases and V 0 bases, and 5 bases lay outside the gene matches. Germline V lookup: CDR1 ENHRY, CDR2 SYGVKD. The CDR3 has 15 residues. This CDR3 reads CAISESLTGTYGYTF. The CDR3 coding sequence is TGTGCCATCAGTGAGTCGTTGACAGGGACCTATGGCTACACCTTC.

The V gene is TRBV7-9, the J gene TRBJ2-4; possible D gene TRBD1, 6 bases. Between the trimmed V and J ends, which lost 5 bases and 13 bases, there was a span of 24 bases. Per germline, CDR1 SEHNR and CDR2 FQNEAQ (reference sequence). CDR3 length: 15 residues. CDR3 residues: CASSRRQVPSYGQYF. In DNA form, the CDR3 reads TGTGCCAGCAGCCGGAGACAGGTGCCGTCCTACGGGCAGTACTTC.

Only a few counts were recorded for this clonotype. This chain uses TRBV4-1 with TRBJ1-2; TRBD1 agrees at 9 bases. Germline V gene data show CDR1 as MGHRA and CDR2 as YSYEKL. Germline trimming cut 4 bases from V and 5 bases from J; bases unmatched to any gene: 5. The CDR3 covers 14 residues. As DNA, the CDR3 is TGCGCCAGCAGCCGCGAGGGACAGGGTTATGGCTACACCTTC. Protein product: CASSREGQGYGYTF.

Notes on this clonotype: One base away lies a much larger clone, so this may be a sequencing read error. The gene calls are TRBV3-1 and TRBJ2-1; a possible D gene is TRBD1 (5 bases). Germline lookup yields CDR1 LGHDT and CDR2 YNNKEL (reference sequence). The length of the CDR3 is 14 residues. CDR3 coding DNA: TGTGCCAGCAGCCAGAGGACATTATACAGTGAGCAGTTCTTC. Amino acid sequence: CASSQRTLYSEQFF.

The chain links TRBV18 to TRBJ2-7; D gene uncertain. CDR3 size: 12 residues. The V end lost 3 bases, the J end lost 0 bases, and 3 bases lay between the germline ends. CDR1 is KGHSH, CDR2 LQKENI, per germline. CDR3 loop: CASSPNSYEQYF. The CDR3, as DNA: TGTGCCAGCTCACCCAACTCCTACGAGCAGTACTTC.

The gene calls are TRBV6-5 and TRBJ1-6; D is possibly TRBD1 (6 bases). This CDR3 region has 17 residues. Looked up from germline, CDR1 is MNHEY and CDR2 is SVGAGI. V was trimmed by 2 bases and J by 9 bases, leaving 20 bases between them. Here the CDR3 reads CASSYDGGGFPFSPLHF. CDR3 nucleotides: TGTGCCAGCAGTTACGACGGGGGCGGCTTCCCTTTTTCACCCCTCCACTTT.

As regards this clonotype: A much larger clonotype is one base distant, so this may be a read error. This chain links TRBV5-4 with TRBJ2-3; 8 nucleotides line up with TRBD2. CDR1 and CDR2 from the germline V gene are SGHNT and YYREEE (reference sequence). This CDR3 comprises 18 residues. J lost 4 bases, V lost 3 bases, and 16 bases had no gene match. DNA of the CDR3: TGTGCCAGCAGCTCCTCCTTGGGACGAGCGGGAGAATCAGATACGCAGTATTTT. It yields the protein CASSSSLGRAGESDTQYF.

Turning to this clonotype: A read error may explain this, as a much larger clone is one base away. The V gene is TRBV5-5, the J gene TRBJ2-3; D not resolved. The germline V and J ends were trimmed by 0 bases and 2 bases, with 13 bases remaining between them. Germline V gene lookup returns CDR1 SGHKS and CDR2 YYEKEE (reference sequence). This CDR3 spans 16 amino acids. CDR3 sequence (DNA): TGTGCCAGCAGCTTGGATCCTGGGATTAACACAGATACGCAGTATTTT. Amino acids: CASSLDPGINTDTQYF.

Comment on this clonotype: This could be a read error, since a much larger clone is one nucleotide away. The chain carries TRBV11-1 and TRBJ2-3; tentative D call: TRBD2 (6 bases). Germline V CDR1 and CDR2: SGHAT, FQDESV (reference sequence). Deletions cut 3 bases from V and 2 bases from J, with 12 bases between. The CDR3 extends over 15 amino acids. The DNA for the CDR3 is TGTGCCAGCAGCTTGAGGAGGGGAATCACAGATACGCAGTATTTT. This encodes CASSLRRGITDTQYF.